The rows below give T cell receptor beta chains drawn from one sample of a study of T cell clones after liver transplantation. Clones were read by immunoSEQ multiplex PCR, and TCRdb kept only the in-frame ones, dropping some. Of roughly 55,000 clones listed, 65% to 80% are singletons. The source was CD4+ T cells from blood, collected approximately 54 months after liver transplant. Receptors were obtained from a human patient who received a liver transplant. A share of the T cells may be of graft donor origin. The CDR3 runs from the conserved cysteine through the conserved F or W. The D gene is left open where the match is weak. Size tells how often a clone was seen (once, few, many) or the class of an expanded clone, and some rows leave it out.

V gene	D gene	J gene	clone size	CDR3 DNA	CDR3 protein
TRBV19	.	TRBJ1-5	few	TGTGCCAGTAGTATCGGACAGAATAGCAATCAGCCCCAGCATTTT	CASSIGQNSNQPQHF
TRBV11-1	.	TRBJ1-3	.	TGTGCCAGCAGCTTCGGCAGTACTAGCTCTGGAAACACCATATATTTT	CASSFGSTSSGNTIYF
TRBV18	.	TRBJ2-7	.	TGTGCCAGTTCCAGAGAGGGGGGCTCCTACGAGCAGTACTTC	CASSREGGSYEQYF
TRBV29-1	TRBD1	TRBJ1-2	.	TGCAGCGTTGAAGACCCACAGGGGACCTATGGCTACACCTTC	CSVEDPQGTYGYTF
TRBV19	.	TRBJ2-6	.	TGTGCCAGTAGTATGGGCAGCTCTGGGGCCAACGTCCTGACTTTC	CASSMGSSGANVLTF
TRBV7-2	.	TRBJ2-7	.	TGTGCCAGCAGCTCGCCTGGGGACGGGCACTACGAGCAGTACTTC	CASSSPGDGHYEQYF
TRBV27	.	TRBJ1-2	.	TGTGCCAGCAGTTTATCCCGGTTAACCCATGGCTACACCTTC	CASSLSRLTHGYTF
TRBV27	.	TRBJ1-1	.	TGTGCCAGCAGTTTAGAGGGGTCTGAAGCTTTCTTT	CASSLEGSEAFF
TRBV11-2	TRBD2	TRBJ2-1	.	TGTGCCAGCAGCTTGGGACTAGCGGGGGTCAATGAGCAGTTCTTC	CASSLGLAGVNEQFF
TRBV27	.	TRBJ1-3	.	TGTGCCAGCCAGTCAGGGACCGGAAACACCATATATTTT	CASQSGTGNTIYF
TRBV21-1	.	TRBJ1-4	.	TGTGCCAGCAGCAAATGGGCAGGGATCCGACTGTTTTTT	CASSKWAGIRLFF
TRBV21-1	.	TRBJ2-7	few	TGTGCCAGCAGTGGGGACAGGGACTCCGAGCAGTACTTC	CASSGDRDSEQYF
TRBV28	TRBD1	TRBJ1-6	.	TGTGCCAGCAGTACTCCGGGACAGGGGGCCACCTATAATTCACCCCTCCACTTT	CASSTPGQGATYNSPLHF
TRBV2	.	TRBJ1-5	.	TGTGCCAGAGGGGGGGTTAATCAGCCCCAGCATTTT	CARGGVNQPQHF
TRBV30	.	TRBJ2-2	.	TGTGCCTGGAGTGTACTGGCGGGGGCGCTCACCGGGGAGCTGTTTTTT	CAWSVLAGALTGELFF
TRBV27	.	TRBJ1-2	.	TGTGCCAGCAGTTCCGCGGACAGAGATTATGGCTACACCTTC	CASSSADRDYGYTF
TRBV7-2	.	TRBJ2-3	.	TGTGCCAGCAGCTTAGAACCCCATACGCAGTATTTT	CASSLEPHTQYF
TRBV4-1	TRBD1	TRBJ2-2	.	TGCGCCAGCGCACAGGGGTTCTTGGGCACCGGGGAGCTGTTTTTT	CASAQGFLGTGELFF
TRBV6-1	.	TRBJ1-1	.	TGTGCCAGCAGTGACCCTTTTCGGGAGTTGAACACTGAAGCTTTCTTT	CASSDPFRELNTEAFF
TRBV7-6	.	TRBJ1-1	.	TGTGCCAGCAGCTTAGCGGACAGTCTGTCTGAAGCTTTCTTT	CASSLADSLSEAFF
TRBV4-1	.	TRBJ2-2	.	TGCGCCAGCAGCCAAGGGGACACTAACACCGGGGAGCTGTTTTTT	CASSQGDTNTGELFF
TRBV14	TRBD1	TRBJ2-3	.	TGTGCCAGTTCTAAACAGGGGCCTAGCACAGATACGCAGTATTTT	CASSKQGPSTDTQYF
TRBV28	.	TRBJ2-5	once	TGTGCCAGCAGTGACAGTTCCCAAGAGACCCAGTACTTC	CASSDSSQETQYF
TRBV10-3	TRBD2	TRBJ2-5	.	TGTGCCATCAGGCCGGGGGGTGGGGAGACCCAGTACTTC	CAIRPGGGETQYF
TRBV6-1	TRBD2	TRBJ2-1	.	TGTGCCAGCAGTGTACTAGCGGGGGGCAATGAGCAGTTCTTC	CASSVLAGGNEQFF
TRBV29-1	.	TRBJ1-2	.	TGCAGCGTTTCCCAGAGACAGGTTGACTATGGCTACACCTTC	CSVSQRQVDYGYTF
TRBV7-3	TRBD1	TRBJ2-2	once	TGTGCCAGCAGCCACAGCCGGGACAGCCTAACCGGGGAGCTGTTTTTT	CASSHSRDSLTGELFF
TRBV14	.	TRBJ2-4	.	TGTGCCAGCAGCCAAGTAAGGGGCAAAGCCAAAAACATTCAGTACTTC	CASSQVRGKAKNIQYF
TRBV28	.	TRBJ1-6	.	TGTGCCAGCACCATGAGGGCGGGGTCTTCACCCCTCCACTTT	CASTMRAGSSPLHF
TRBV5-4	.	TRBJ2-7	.	TGTGCCAGCCTGGACGGGCCCGGACCCATCTACGAGCAGTACTTC	CASLDGPGPIYEQYF
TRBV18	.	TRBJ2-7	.	TGTGCCAGCACCCGACAGGCCAGCTCCTACGAGCAGTACTTC	CASTRQASSYEQYF
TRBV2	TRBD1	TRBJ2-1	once	TGTGCCAGCAGTGACCGGACAGGGGGCGATGAGCAGTTCTTC	CASSDRTGGDEQFF
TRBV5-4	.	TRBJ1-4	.	TGTGCCAGCAGCGTAGGACAGCCTGGGGCTAATGAAAAACTGTTTTTT	CASSVGQPGANEKLFF